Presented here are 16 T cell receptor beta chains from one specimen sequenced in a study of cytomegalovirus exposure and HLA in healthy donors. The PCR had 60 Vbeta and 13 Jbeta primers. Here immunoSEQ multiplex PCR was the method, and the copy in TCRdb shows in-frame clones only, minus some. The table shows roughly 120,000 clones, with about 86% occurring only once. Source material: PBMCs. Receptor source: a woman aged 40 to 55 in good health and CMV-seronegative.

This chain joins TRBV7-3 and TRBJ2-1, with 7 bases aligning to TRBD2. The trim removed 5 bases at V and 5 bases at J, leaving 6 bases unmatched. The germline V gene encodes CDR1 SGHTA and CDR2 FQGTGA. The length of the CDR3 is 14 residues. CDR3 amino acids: CASSQRGGDNEQFF. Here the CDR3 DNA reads TGTGCCAGCAGCCAGCGGGGTGGGGACAATGAGCAGTTCTTC.

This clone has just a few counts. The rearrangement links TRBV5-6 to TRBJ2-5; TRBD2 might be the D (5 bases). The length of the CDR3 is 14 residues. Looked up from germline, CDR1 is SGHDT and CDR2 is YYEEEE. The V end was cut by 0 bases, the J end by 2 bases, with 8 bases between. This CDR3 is CASSLGRTQETQYF. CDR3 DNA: TGTGCCAGCAGCTTGGGCAGGACTCAAGAGACCCAGTACTTC.

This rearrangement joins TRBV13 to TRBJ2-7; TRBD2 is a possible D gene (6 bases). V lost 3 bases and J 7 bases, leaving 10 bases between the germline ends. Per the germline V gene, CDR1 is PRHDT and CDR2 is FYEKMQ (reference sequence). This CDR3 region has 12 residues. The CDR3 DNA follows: TGTGCCAGCAGCTTGGATGGGGGGGAGCAGTACTTC. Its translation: CASSLDGGEQYF.

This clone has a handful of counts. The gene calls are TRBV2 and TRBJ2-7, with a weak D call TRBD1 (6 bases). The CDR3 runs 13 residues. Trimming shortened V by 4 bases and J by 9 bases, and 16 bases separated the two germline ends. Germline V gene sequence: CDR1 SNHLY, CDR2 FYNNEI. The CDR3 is CASSGDKGRGQYF. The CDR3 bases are TGTGCCAGCAGTGGGGACAAGGGCAGAGGGCAGTACTTC.

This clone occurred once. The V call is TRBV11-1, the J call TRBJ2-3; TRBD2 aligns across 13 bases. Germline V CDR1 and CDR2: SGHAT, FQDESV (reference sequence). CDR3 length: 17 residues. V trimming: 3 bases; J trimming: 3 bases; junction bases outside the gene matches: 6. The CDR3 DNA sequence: TGTGCCAGCAGCTTCACTAGCGGGAGGGCCAGTACAGATACGCAGTATTTT. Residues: CASSFTSGRASTDTQYF. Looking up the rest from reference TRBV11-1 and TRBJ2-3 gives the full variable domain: EAEVAQSPRYKITEKSQAVAFWCDPISGHATLYWYRQILGQGPELLVQFQDESVVDDSQLPKDRFSAERLKGVDSTLKIQPAELGDSAMYLCASSFTSGRASTDTQYFGPGTRLTVL.

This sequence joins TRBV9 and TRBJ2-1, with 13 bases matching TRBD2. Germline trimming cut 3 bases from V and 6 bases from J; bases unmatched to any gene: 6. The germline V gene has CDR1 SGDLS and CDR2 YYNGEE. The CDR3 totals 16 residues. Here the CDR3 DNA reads TGTGCCAGCAGCGCCCAAGGGACTAGCGGGACCAATGAGCAGTTCTTC. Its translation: CASSAQGTSGTNEQFF.

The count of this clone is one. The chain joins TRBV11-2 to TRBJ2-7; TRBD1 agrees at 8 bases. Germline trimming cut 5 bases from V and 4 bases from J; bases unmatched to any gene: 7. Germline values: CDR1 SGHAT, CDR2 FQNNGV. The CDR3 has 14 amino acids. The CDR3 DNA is TGTGCCAGCAGCGTTGTACAGGGGGTGTACGAGCAGTACTTC. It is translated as CASSVVQGVYEQYF.

CDR3 sequence (DNA): TGTGCCAGCAGCCGTCCCGGGCGGGGGAGATACAATGAGCAGTTCTTC. Protein sequence: CASSRPGRGRYNEQFF. The gene calls are TRBV14 and TRBJ2-1; 7 bases align to TRBD2. Germline V gene data show CDR1 as SGHDN and CDR2 as FVKESK. The CDR3 loop spans 16 amino acids. V shed 4 bases and J 4 bases; nucleotides not matched to a gene: 10. The variable domain in full, with the rest retrieved from reference TRBV14 and TRBJ2-1, is EAGVTQFPSHSVIEKGQTVTLRCDPISGHDNLYWYRRVMGKEIKFLLHFVKESKQDESGMPNNRFLAERTGGTYSTLKVQPAELEDSGVYFCASSRPGRGRYNEQFFGPGTRLTVL.

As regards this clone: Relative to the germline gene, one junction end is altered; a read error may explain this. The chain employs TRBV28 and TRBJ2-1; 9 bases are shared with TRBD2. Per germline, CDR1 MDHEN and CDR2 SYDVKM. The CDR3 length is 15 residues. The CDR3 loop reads CASRLAGEGYNEQFF. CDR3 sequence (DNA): TGTGCCAGCCGTTTAGCGGGAGAGGGGTACAATGAGCAGTTCTTC.

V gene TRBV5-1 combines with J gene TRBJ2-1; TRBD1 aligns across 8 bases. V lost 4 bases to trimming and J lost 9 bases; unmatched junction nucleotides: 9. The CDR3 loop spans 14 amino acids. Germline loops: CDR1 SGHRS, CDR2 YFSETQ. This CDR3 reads CASSHGQGGIEQFF. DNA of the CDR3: TGCGCCAGCAGCCACGGACAGGGTGGGATTGAGCAGTTCTTC. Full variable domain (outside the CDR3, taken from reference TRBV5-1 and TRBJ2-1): KAGVTQTPRYLIKTRGQQVTLSCSPISGHRSVSWYQQTPGQGLQFLFEYFSETQRNKGNFPGRFSGRQFSNSRSEMNVSTLELGDSALYLCASSHGQGGIEQFFGPGTRLTVL.

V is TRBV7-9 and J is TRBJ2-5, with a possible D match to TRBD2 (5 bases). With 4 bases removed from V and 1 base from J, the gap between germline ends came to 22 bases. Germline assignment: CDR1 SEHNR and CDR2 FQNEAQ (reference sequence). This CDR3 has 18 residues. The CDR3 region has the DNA TGTGCCAGCAGCTCCCCCGGGATCAAAACTGGTCCCCAAGAGACCCAGTACTTC. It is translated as CASSSPGIKTGPQETQYF.

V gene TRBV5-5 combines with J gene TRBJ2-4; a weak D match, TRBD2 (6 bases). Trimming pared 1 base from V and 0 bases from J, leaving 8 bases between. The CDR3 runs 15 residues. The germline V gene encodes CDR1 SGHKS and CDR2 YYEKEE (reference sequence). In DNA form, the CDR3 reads TGTGCCAGCAGCTTGAACGGGGGAGCCAAAAACATTCAGTACTTC. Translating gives CASSLNGGAKNIQYF.

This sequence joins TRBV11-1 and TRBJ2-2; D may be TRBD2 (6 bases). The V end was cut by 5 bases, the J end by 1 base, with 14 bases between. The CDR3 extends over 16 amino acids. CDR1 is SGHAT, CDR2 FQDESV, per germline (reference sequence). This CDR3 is CASSPGGGGNTGELFF. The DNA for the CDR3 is TGTGCCAGCAGCCCTGGTGGGGGAGGGAACACCGGGGAGCTGTTTTTT.

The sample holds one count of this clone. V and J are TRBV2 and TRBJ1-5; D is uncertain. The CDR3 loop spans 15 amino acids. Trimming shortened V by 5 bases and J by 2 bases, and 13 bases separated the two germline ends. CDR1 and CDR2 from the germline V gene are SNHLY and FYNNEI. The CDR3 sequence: CASSSSGMGNQPQHF. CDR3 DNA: TGTGCCAGCAGTTCCTCAGGAATGGGCAATCAGCCCCAGCATTTT.

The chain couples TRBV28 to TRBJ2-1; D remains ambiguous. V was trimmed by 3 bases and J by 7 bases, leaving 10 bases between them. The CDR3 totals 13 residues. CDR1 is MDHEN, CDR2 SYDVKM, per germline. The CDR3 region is CASSLAGWNEQFF. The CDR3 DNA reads TGTGCCAGCAGTTTGGCCGGGTGGAATGAGCAGTTCTTC. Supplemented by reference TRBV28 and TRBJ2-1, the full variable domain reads DVKVTQSSRYLVKRTGEKVFLECVQDMDHENMFWYRQDPGLGLRLIYFSYDVKMKEKGDIPEGYSVSREKKERFSLILESASTNQTSMYLCASSLAGWNEQFFGPGTRLTVL.

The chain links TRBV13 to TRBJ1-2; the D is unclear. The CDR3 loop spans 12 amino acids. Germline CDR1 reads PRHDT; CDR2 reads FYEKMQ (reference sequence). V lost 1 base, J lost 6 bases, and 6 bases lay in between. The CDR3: CASSLVRNGYTF. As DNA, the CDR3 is TGTGCCAGCAGCTTAGTGCGGAATGGCTACACCTTC.